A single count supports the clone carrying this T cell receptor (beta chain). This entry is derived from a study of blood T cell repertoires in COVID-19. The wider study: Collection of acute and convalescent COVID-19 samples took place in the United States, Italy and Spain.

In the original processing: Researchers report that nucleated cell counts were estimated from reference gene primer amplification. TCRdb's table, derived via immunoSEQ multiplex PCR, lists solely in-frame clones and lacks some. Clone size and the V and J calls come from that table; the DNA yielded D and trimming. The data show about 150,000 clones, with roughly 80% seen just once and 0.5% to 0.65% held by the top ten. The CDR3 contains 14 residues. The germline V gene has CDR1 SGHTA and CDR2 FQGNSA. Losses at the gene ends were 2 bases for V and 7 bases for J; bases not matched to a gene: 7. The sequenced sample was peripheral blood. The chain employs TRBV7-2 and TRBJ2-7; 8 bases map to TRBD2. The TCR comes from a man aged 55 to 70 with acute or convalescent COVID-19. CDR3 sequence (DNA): TGTGCCAGCAGCTTATGGGGACTAGGGGGGGAGCAGTACTTC. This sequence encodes CASSLWGLGGEQYF.